This T cell receptor beta chain was documented in a study of cytomegalovirus exposure and HLA in healthy donors (dated by TCRdb to about 2017). Some background on the complete study: An earlier analysis of several hundred of the donors reported about 280 Gb of sequence data and roughly 120 million unique TCR beta sequences obtained from approximately 180 million T cells. An early release covering about 600 HLA-typed donors comprised about 300 gigabases of sequencing data and tens of millions of unique TCR sequences. Among the roughly 380 genotyped donors, approximately 81% belonged to the genetic ancestry cluster associated with self-reported Caucasian donors. The aim of the study was to test whether cataloging public T cell receptors could identify signatures of past pathogen exposure. The study used immunosequencing to profile the T cell repertoires of approximately 630 subjects and linked those repertoires to cytomegalovirus serostatus. Besides the first cohort of around 700 subjects, a separate validation cohort made up of around 120 different subjects was used. The study combined high-throughput TCR immunosequencing, statistical association of individual TCRs with disease status, and machine learning to predict cytomegalovirus infection status. A later analysis re-analyzed previously published TCR beta repertoires from about 600 donors and added high-resolution HLA genotyping to study TCR occurrence patterns. In the later analysis, no new phenotypic data were used to find candidate immune exposures; instead, reliance was placed on TCR beta sequences and their occurrence across donors. In an earlier analysis of roughly 540 of the donors, high-throughput TCR beta sequencing was used to judge whether each TCR beta V gene segment behaved as functional or pseudogenic. Alongside the repertoire data, information on donor age, sex, ethnicity and CMV serostatus was compiled. In a later genetic analysis, genome-wide SNP genotypes for about 55% of the roughly 670 donors were used, and that subset was treated as a discovery cohort. All discovery cohort repertoires had been generated using a single sequencing platform. Class I and class II HLA loci were covered by the typing at four-digit resolution. The number of typed donors differed by locus: 629-630 for A, B, C, DRB1 and DQB1; 500 to 550 for DQA1; 606 for DPA1; and 400 to 480 for DPB1. Because of strong linkage in the cohort, five DR-DQ haplotypes were treated as single units for association and clustering. Among 300 to 450 genotyped donors of the cohort, an average of about 240,000 unique TCR beta nucleotide sequences were sequenced per donor, roughly 18% of them non-productive. The investigation overall reported the following: Because HLA typing was unavailable for some donors at each locus, only the typed subset was used in association tests. In vitro tests confirmed that three of the cytomegalovirus-associated TCR beta chains recognize cytomegalovirus antigens. In a later genetic analysis, a missense DCLRE1C variant was associated with V-gene and J-gene trimming of TCR beta chains, and the association was replicated in an independent cohort. In an earlier analysis of some 500 of the donors, most TCR beta V segments appeared in productive rearrangements about 87% or about 30% of the time, broadly matching IMGT annotations. A later analysis found that HLA-associated TCR beta chains were more clonally expanded and had lower generation probabilities than equally common non-associated chains. The authors suggested that the approach could potentially be generalized to other disease states and immunological phenotypes. In a later analysis, the rate of TCR association differed among HLA loci, with DRB1 alleles having the most associated TCRs and HLA-C alleles having the fewest. Sequencing depth was assumed to be roughly uniform across donors in the presence/absence analyses, though that assumption may not hold. Most TCR sequences were seen in very few donors, while some public TCRs were found in many individuals. Because counts were too low, roughly 17 rarely observed V segments, including chromosome 9 orphons, were left out of the earlier analysis of several hundred of the donors. Some IMGT-functional V segments, including TRBV6-2 and TRBV6-3, could not be told apart with the 87-base-pair reads, so those segments were excluded. CMV serostatus was the only immune exposure information available for the cohort. The classifier was reported to diagnose cytomegalovirus status with high specificity and sensitivity in both the original cohort and the validation cohort. In the study, approximately 160 TCR beta chains were listed as associated with cytomegalovirus. Specific HLA alleles were associated with more than 15,000 TCR beta sequences at a false discovery rate of 0.05 in a later analysis. Strong co-occurrence of HLA alleles, especially DR and DQ, made assigning TCR associations to individual alleles difficult. A further reported finding was that TCR beta sequences accurately predicted the HLA-A and HLA-B alleles for most subjects in the first cohort. The sequencing pipeline was judged likely to have produced a cluster of highly shared sequence variants as a technical artifact. A later analysis found that most CMV-associated TCR beta chains appeared HLA-restricted, with HLA associations seemingly driven largely by CMV exposure. Linkage disequilibrium might explain the correlated functional status among segregating V segments, but an unknown experimental factor could not be excluded. The cohort was sequenced for TCR beta chains only, and without alpha or paired-chain data the features that could be detected were limited. In a later analysis, several top co-occurrence clusters were reported to appear linked to parvovirus B19, influenza, CMV and Epstein-Barr virus. A later genetic analysis reported fewer N-insertions in productive TCRs among donors in an Asian-associated ancestry cluster than the roughly 700-donor mean.

As to this clone: Its antigen is not yet known. No much larger clonotype is one base removed from it; base qualities were not supplied.

In total, 666 healthy bone marrow donors made up the cohort. At the time of sampling, every cohort member was nominally healthy, though immune exposures that went unrecorded were likely present. The donor tested CMV seronegative and was one of the 352 seronegative cohort members. Each donor provided a peripheral blood sample, and peripheral blood mononuclear cells were used for TCR beta sequencing. The Qiagen DNeasy Blood Extraction Kit was used to extract genomic DNA from the blood cell samples. The library was obtained by the immunoSEQ multiplex PCR assay. A mixture of 60 forward primers for TCR Vbeta segments and 13 reverse primers for TCR Jbeta segments was used in the multiplex PCR. Amplification of the CDR3 region of rearranged TCR beta genes was performed with a multiplex PCR assay on genomic DNA. On the Illumina HiSeq System, the amplified TCR beta libraries were sequenced as 87-base-pair reads. The paper's processing steps were these. A later analysis counted about 76 million unique TCR beta chains across the 650 to 700 repertoires, and 10 million to 12 million of these chains were shared by at least two donors. To remove PCR and sequencing errors, raw reads were error-corrected and collapsed into unique sequences using a nearest-neighbor algorithm that merged closely related sequences. Alignment of CDR3 sequences to IMGT reference sequences was used to assign V, D and J gene segments. For a sequence to be retained, at least a six-nucleotide match to both a V gene segment and a J gene segment was required. A rearrangement counted as productive if the CDR3 had no stop codons and remained in frame with V and J, and every other rearrangement counted as non-productive. CDR3 was defined by IMGT convention, running from the second conserved V-encoded cysteine to the conserved J-encoded phenylalanine. Sequences without an unambiguous match to a single V gene segment were excluded from the earlier analysis of a few hundred of the donors. An earlier analysis of approximately 590 of the donors classified V segments as functional when productive rearrangements were above 56.7% and as segregating when the standard deviation between donors was above 5%. A statistical classification framework was built for diagnosing cytomegalovirus status from the catalog of TCR beta chain sequences. In a later analysis, V and J genes were assigned by comparing TCR nucleotide sequences against IMGT/GENE-DB human TR gene sequences. The TCRdist pipeline was used in a later analysis to assign CDR3 sequences and most-parsimonious VDJ recombination scenarios. In a later analysis, every TCR beta chain was defined by the combination of its CDR3 amino acid sequence and its V-gene family, and reads without a unique V-gene family were dropped. As a way to deal with suspected cross-contamination and a sequencing artifact, a later analysis dropped approximately 570 nucleotide sequences that were highly shared and had low generation probability. In a later analysis, a clonal expansion index was calculated for each public chain from normalized within-repertoire ranks of inferred template counts. In a later analysis, generation probabilities were computed using a VDJ recombination model fitted to out-of-frame rearrangements, and the results were checked against IGoR. In a later analysis, TCR-TCR, TCR-HLA and TCR-CMV co-occurrence was scored with hypergeometric tests, and a repertoire-size bias correction was applied to TCR pairs. False discovery rates were estimated in a later analysis by permuting HLA or CMV assignments 20 times. In a later analysis, co-occurring TCRs were grouped using DBSCAN, with TCRdist sequence similarity added in when clustering inside HLA-allele-positive subsets. For co-occurrence clustering, repertoires with fewer than 30,000 or more than 120,000 public chains were excluded, along with roughly 5 repertoires with anomalous nucleotide sharing. Imported from immuneACCESS, the table was reduced by TCRdb to in-frame sequences with V and J called. These copies leave out some clones; in studies compared against another copy, an unresolved V gene accounts for under half, and the cause of the remainder is not known. The DNA gave D and trimming, while V, J and clone size come from that table. Counted in this sample were approximately 100,000 clones; around 68% of them appeared once. The ten most abundant clones make up 2.5% of the sample.

CDR1 and CDR2 are read off the germline V gene (reference sequence) as LNHNV and YYDKDF. Compared with germline, V lacks 1 base and J lacks 7 bases; bases without a gene match: 9. Counted from cysteine to phenylalanine, this CDR3 has 16 amino acids. The sequence is cut down to CDR3 DNA, 48 bases in frame from base 1. This TCR derives from a man aged 45-65 years in good health and CMV-seronegative. The specimen sequenced was PBMCs. The chain is assembled from TRBV15 and TRBJ2-1, and TRBD2 aligns with 8 junction nucleotides. The DNA sequence is given as TGTGCCACCAGCAGAGTGCCCGGGACTAGAGGGAATGAGCAGTTCTTC. The translation is CATSRVPGTRGNEQFF.